The sequence of this TCR beta chain was determined in a study of cytomegalovirus exposure and HLA in healthy donors. The study ran its PCR with 60 Vbeta and 13 Jbeta primers. Sequencing was performed with immunoSEQ multiplex PCR; in TCRdb, only in-frame clones are kept and a portion is missing. The sample lists approximately 150,000 clones, about 80% occurring once. V gave up 4 bases and J gave up 2 bases, with 16 bases separating them. CDR3 length equals 15 residues. Germline loops: CDR1 SGHNT, CDR2 YYREEE (reference sequence). Points on this clone: The antigen remains undetermined.

The study, taken as a whole, reports: Most sequenced TCRs were rare (though some public TCRs occurred in many donors). Specificity for CMV antigens was confirmed in vitro for a few of the CMV-associated chains. TCR beta chains numbering about 160 were designated cytomegalovirus-associated.

This TCR was recovered from a woman between 45 and 60 years old in good health and CMV-seronegative. V usage is TRBV5-4 and J usage is TRBJ2-7, with D possibly being TRBD1 (6 bases). Sequencing was carried out using PBMCs. CDR3 in DNA: TGTGCCAGCAGCCTCGGGACACCTGGTACCTACGAGCAGTACTTC. This translates into CASSLGTPGTYEQYF. The whole variable domain, remainder taken from reference TRBV5-4 and TRBJ2-7, is ETGVTQSPTHLIKTRGQQVTLRCSSQSGHNTVSWYQQALGQGPQFIFQYYREEENGRGNFPPRFSGLQFPNYSSELNVNALELDDSALYLCASSLGTPGTYEQYFGPGTRLTVT.